These 19 T cell receptor beta chains were all obtained from the same sample, sequenced in a study of cytomegalovirus exposure and HLA in healthy donors (dated by TCRdb to about 2017). To prepare the library, the immunoSEQ multiplex PCR assay was applied. The multiplex PCR relied on a mix of 60 forward primers for TCR Vbeta segments and 13 reverse primers for TCR Jbeta segments. TCRdb's version of the immuneACCESS table is confined to in-frame rearrangements and falls short of the full clone set. An unresolved V gene accounts for under half of the shortfall where checked; the remainder is of unknown origin. The sample table shows around 180,000 clones, and around 75% are seen once. Approximately 6% of the sample is held by the ten biggest clonotypes. Specimen: PBMCs. The receptors derive from a woman in her thirties in good health and CMV-seropositive.

The rearrangement joins TRBV2 to TRBJ2-1; 7 positions match TRBD2. The CDR3 is made up of 15 amino acids. Per germline, CDR1 SNHLY and CDR2 FYNNEI. Losses at the gene ends were 5 bases for V and 5 bases for J; bases not matched to a gene: 9. The CDR3 bases are TGTGCCAGCAGTTTCCGGGGAGGGAGGAACAATGAGCAGTTCTTC. It translates to CASSFRGGRNNEQFF.

This clone was recorded once. The chain has TRBV6-1 and TRBJ1-3; the D gene is possibly TRBD1 (5 bases). The length of the CDR3 is 14 residues. V shed 4 bases and J shed 7 bases, with 14 bases lying between them. Germline CDR1 and CDR2: MNHNS and SASEGT. DNA of the CDR3: TGTGCCAGCAGTGCCGGGGGTAGTAAGAACACCATATATTTT. Translating gives CASSAGGSKNTIYF.

The table lists this clone with a few counts. The V gene is TRBV19, the J gene TRBJ2-5, with 7 bases aligning to TRBD1. CDR3 length: 16 residues. V gave up 3 bases and J gave up 0 bases; unmatched junction bases: 7. Germline V CDR1 and CDR2: LNHDA, SQIVND (reference sequence). The CDR3 DNA sequence: TGTGCCAGTAGTATCACCGGGACAGCGTACCAAGAGACCCAGTACTTC. Translated: CASSITGTAYQETQYF.

The chain joins TRBV11-2 to TRBJ2-1; D gene ambiguous. The CDR3 is made up of 11 amino acids. Germline V gene sequence: CDR1 SGHAT, CDR2 FQNNGV. Trimming cost V 7 bases and J 9 bases, with 10 bases left between them. CDR3 nucleotides: TGTGCCAGCACCGCTGTGCGTGAGCAGTTCTTC. Amino acids: CASTAVREQFF.

Regarding this clone: Germline is not matched at one junction end, which may reflect a read error. This chain uses TRBV7-9 with TRBJ2-5; 13 nucleotides align to TRBD2. This CDR3 has 17 amino acids. From germline, CDR1 is SEHNR and CDR2 FQNEAQ (reference sequence). The CDR3 sequence is CSSSHAGTSGNAETQYF. CDR3 sequence (DNA): TGTTCCAGCAGCCATGCGGGGACTAGCGGGAATGCAGAGACCCAGTACTTC.

The chain links TRBV11-3 to TRBJ2-2; a possible D gene is TRBD2 (6 bases). The length of the CDR3 is 15 residues. The germline CDR1 and CDR2 sequences are SGHNT and YENEEA. Trimming left V 1 base short and J 4 bases short, with 10 bases between. CDR3 loop: CASSLVGGGTGELFF. CDR3 in DNA: TGTGCCAGCAGCTTAGTCGGGGGAGGCACCGGGGAGCTGTTTTTT.

The genes are TRBV28 and TRBJ1-1; TRBD1 might be the D (5 bases). The CDR3 runs 14 residues. Germline-derived CDR1 and CDR2 are MDHEN and SYDVKM. V was cut by 5 bases and J by 0 bases, with 10 bases left in between. The CDR3 DNA is TGTGCCAGCAGTGTGACAGACATGAACACTGAAGCTTTCTTT. The encoded protein is CASSVTDMNTEAFF.

The rearrangement links TRBV5-1 to TRBJ2-5; 8 positions match TRBD2. Germline CDR1 SGHRS, CDR2 YFSETQ. The CDR3 covers 14 residues. V was clipped by 0 bases and J by 3 bases; unmatched bases: 1. Written as DNA, the CDR3 is TGCGCCAGCAGCTTGGGGACTAGCAAAGAGACCCAGTACTTC. Its translation: CASSLGTSKETQYF.

In nucleotides, the CDR3 is TGTGCCAGCAGCCCCCGACTCCAAGAGACCCAGTACTTC. Residues: CASSPRLQETQYF. This rearrangement joins TRBV11-2 to TRBJ2-5; D unresolved. There are 13 residues in the CDR3. Trimming shortened V by 5 bases and J by 1 base, and 8 bases separated the two germline ends. The germline gives CDR1 SGHAT, CDR2 FQNNGV. The full variable domain, completed using reference TRBV11-2 and TRBJ2-5, is EAGVAQSPRYKIIEKRQSVAFWCNPISGHATLYWYQQILGQGPKLLIQFQNNGVVDDSQLPKDRFSAERLKGVDSTLKIQPAKLEDSAVYLCASSPRLQETQYFGPGTRLLVL.

The J gene is TRBJ2-7, the V gene TRBV6-5; 9 bases fit TRBD1. V was clipped by 6 bases and J by 2 bases; unmatched bases: 5. This CDR3 has 14 residues. Per the germline V gene, CDR1 is MNHEY and CDR2 is SVGAGI. This chain's CDR3 is CASRTGGPPYEQYF. CDR3 DNA: TGTGCCAGCAGGACAGGGGGGCCCCCCTACGAGCAGTACTTC.

The chain joins TRBV21-1 to TRBJ2-4; the D call of TRBD2 is as the table states it, not checked on the DNA. TRBV21-1 is a recognized pseudogene. There are 17 residues in the CDR3. The CDR3 spells CASSKGLAGVYRNIQYF. DNA for the CDR3: TGTGCCAGCAGCAAAGGACTAGCGGGAGTGTATAGAAACATTCAGTACTTC.

The CDR3 DNA sequence: TGCAGTGCTGGCCCGACAGACGAGCAGTACTTC. Translating gives CSAGPTDEQYF. This chain joins TRBV20-1 and TRBJ2-7; the D gene is possibly TRBD1 (5 bases). Germline loops: CDR1 DFQATT, CDR2 SNEGSKA (reference sequence). Trimming took 5 bases from V and 5 from J, leaving 10 bases between them. There are 11 residues in the CDR3.

Notes on this clone: At one boundary the junction diverges from the germline segment, which might be a read error. CDR3 bases: TGTGCTAGCAGTTCAGGGGGCTTATGGAATGAGCAGTTCTTC. It codes for CASSSGGLWNEQFF. The V and J genes are TRBV7-7 and TRBJ2-1; TRBD1 matches 8 bases. This CDR3 is 14 amino acids long. Germline loops: CDR1 SSHAT, CDR2 FNYEAQ (reference sequence).

Here the CDR3 DNA reads TGTGCCAGCAGCTTAAAAGCGGGGGACCACAATGAGCAGTTCTTC. This encodes CASSLKAGDHNEQFF. V is TRBV7-9 and J is TRBJ2-1, with TRBD2 matching 8 bases. CDR1 is SEHNR, CDR2 FQNEAQ, per germline (reference sequence). The CDR3 is made up of 15 amino acids. Losses at the gene ends were 2 bases for V and 5 bases for J; bases not matched to a gene: 5.

The rearrangement links TRBV9 to TRBJ2-7; 10 nucleotides align to TRBD1. The CDR3 loop spans 14 amino acids. V shed 2 bases, J shed 4 bases, and the junction held 3 bases outside the gene matches. Germline loops: CDR1 SGDLS, CDR2 YYNGEE. CDR3 loop: CASSVRQGAYEQYF. CDR3 bases: TGTGCCAGCAGCGTCCGACAGGGGGCTTACGAGCAGTACTTC.

There are a few counts of this clone. The chain carries TRBV4-3 and TRBJ2-3; no reliable D call. This CDR3 has 16 amino acids. The germline V gene encodes CDR1 LGHNA and CDR2 YSLEER. Between the trimmed V and J ends, which lost 0 bases and 0 bases, there was a span of 10 bases. The CDR3 DNA reads TGCGCCAGCAGCCAAGATTCCGGGTTTAGCACAGATACGCAGTATTTT. Amino acid sequence: CASSQDSGFSTDTQYF.

On this clone: Other DNA variants within this sample encode the same CDR3. The chain has TRBV6-5 and TRBJ1-3, with D unclear. CDR3 length equals 15 residues. The V end was cut by 0 bases, the J end by 0 bases, with 6 bases between. CDR1 MNHEY and CDR2 SVGAGI come from the germline V gene. In DNA, the CDR3 is TGTGCCAGCAGTTACTCGAGGGACTCTGGAAACACCATATATTTT. This encodes CASSYSRDSGNTIYF.

The chain links TRBV7-8 to TRBJ2-3; D is ambiguous. In germline, CDR1 is SGHVS, CDR2 FQNEAQ. V lost 1 base, J lost 5 bases, and 10 bases lay in between. The CDR3 covers 14 residues. CDR3 protein: CASSLVQFRDTQYF. The CDR3 DNA reads as TGTGCCAGCAGCTTAGTCCAGTTCAGAGATACGCAGTATTTT. The full variable domain, completed using reference TRBV7-8 and TRBJ2-3, is GAGVSQSPRYKVAKRGQDVALRCDPISGHVSLFWYQQALGQGPEFLTYFQNEAQLDKSGLPSDRFFAERPEGSVSTLKIQRTQQEDSAVYLCASSLVQFRDTQYFGPGTRLTVL.

The chain carries TRBV7-9 and TRBJ2-3, with D perhaps matching TRBD2 (5 bases). Per germline, CDR1 SEHNR and CDR2 FQNEAQ (reference sequence). The length of the CDR3 is 12 residues. V dropped 1 base and J dropped 8 bases, with 7 bases sitting between them. The CDR3 sequence is CASSLGLTTQYF. The CDR3 DNA reads TGTGCCAGCAGCTTAGGACTAACTACGCAGTATTTT.